This T cell receptor beta chain is drawn from a study of shared clonotypes between healthy human individuals. About the study: Donors consisted of a couple of women and a few men between 18 and 49.

Trimming took 0 bases from V and 5 from J, leaving 21 bases between them. Germline V lookup: CDR1 LGHNA, CDR2 YNFKEQ. The length of the CDR3 is 18 residues. For sorted subsets, about 190 ng DNA per replicate equaled 33,000 or so T cell genomes. In the authors' methods: Without quality scores, immunoSEQ junctional reads could not be filtered like full-length reads. The protocol was immunoSEQ multiplex PCR, while the TCRdb copy is restricted to in-frame clones and leaves out a portion. V and J calls and clone size are as listed in that table; D and trimming were resolved from the DNA. The sample consists of some 500,000 clones, about 96% of them appearing once.

The sequence derives from a woman under 40 in good health. Input material: naive CD4+ T cells sorted from blood. Subset: CD45RA+ positively selected. The genes are TRBV4-2 and TRBJ2-3; D call uncertain. The CDR3 protein is CASSQDGGVGPPGDTQYF. CDR3 DNA: TGTGCCAGCAGCCAAGATGGTGGGGTAGGCCCTCCGGGAGATACGCAGTATTTT.